These T cell receptor beta chains were read from a single sample in a study of CD8 T cells in Susac syndrome. One entry per CDR3 protein, called by TCRdb with MiXCR from the immunoSEQ multiplex PCR reads. The table lists more than 150,000 distinct CDR3 sequences, around 96% of them singletons. The source material was CD8+ T cells from PBMCs. Source of these receptors: a human donor with multiple sclerosis. CDR3s include the opening cysteine and the closing phenylalanine or tryptophan. Each record gives: J gene, clone size, D gene, V gene, CDR3 DNA, CDR3 protein. D genes are given only for firm matches. Not every row has a clone size; where given, it reads once, few, many or a size class.

TRBJ2-3	NA	NA	TRBV9	TGTGCCAGCAGCGTATCAGGGAGCACAGATACGCAGTATTTT	CASSVSGSTDTQYF
TRBJ2-5	NA	NA	TRBV7-9	TGTGCCAGCAGCTTAGCGGGGGGGACACAAGAGACCCAGTACTTC	CASSLAGGTQETQYF
TRBJ2-2	NA	NA	TRBV30	TGTGCCTTTACTGGGCCCCAACCCACCGGGGAGCTGTTTTTT	CAFTGPQPTGELFF
TRBJ1-5	once	NA	TRBV9	TGTGCCAGCAGCGACCGGGACAAGCGTCAGCCCCAGCATTTT	CASSDRDKRQPQHF
TRBJ1-1	NA	TRBD1	TRBV20-1	TGCAGTGCTAGAGGGACAGGGGACACTGAAGCTTTCTTT	CSARGTGDTEAFF
TRBJ1-5	NA	NA	TRBV20-1	TGCAGTGCTAGAGATTATGGGCAGGGAGATCAGCCCCAGCATTTT	CSARDYGQGDQPQHF
TRBJ2-1	NA	NA	TRBV11-2	TGTGCCAGCAGCTTAGGGAGCGGCAATGAGCAGTTCTTC	CASSLGSGNEQFF
TRBJ2-3	NA	NA	TRBV18	TGTGCCAGCTCACCACCCCTCCAGGATACGCAGTATTTT	CASSPPLQDTQYF
TRBJ2-1	NA	TRBD2	TRBV4-2	TGTGCCAGCAGCCAAGTGTTGCGGGGGGAATCCGAGCAGTTCTTC	CASSQVLRGESEQFF
TRBJ1-2	NA	TRBD1	TRBV12-3/TRBV12-4	TGTGCCAGCAGTTCCGGACAGGGTCCGGAGGGCTACACCTTC	CASSSGQGPEGYTF
TRBJ1-5	NA	NA	TRBV27	TGTGCCAGCAGTTTAATCGGTCAGCCCCAGCATTTT	CASSLIGQPQHF
TRBJ1-6	NA	NA	TRBV30	TGTGCCTGGGGACCTACAGGGAATTCACCCCTCCACTTT	CAWGPTGNSPLHF
TRBJ2-1	NA	NA	TRBV20-1	TGCAGTGCTCGGACCGCGCAGGGAATCGATGAGCAGTTCTTC	CSARTAQGIDEQFF
TRBJ2-7	NA	NA	TRBV2	TGTGCCAGCAGTGTGGCCGCGCCCTACGAGCAGTACTTC	CASSVAAPYEQYF
TRBJ2-5	once	TRBD2	TRBV7-6	TGTGCCAGCAGCTTGGGGAACCCACTAGCGGATGTCACTGGGACCCAGTACTTC	CASSLGNPLADVTGTQYF
TRBJ2-7	NA	NA	TRBV4-2	TGTGCCAGCAGCCCCCGGGCGAGTAACCCCTACGAGCAGTACTTC	CASSPRASNPYEQYF
TRBJ1-1	NA	NA	TRBV15	TGTGCCACCAGCAGAGAGAGACTTAACACTGAAGCTTTCTTT	CATSRERLNTEAFF
TRBJ2-5	NA	TRBD2	TRBV7-2	TGTGCCAGCAGCCCATACGGGGGGTATTTTCTTTGGGAGACCCAGTACTTC	CASSPYGGYFLWETQYF
TRBJ2-3	NA	NA	TRBV9	TGTGCCAGCAGCCCCCCCACAGATACGCAGTATTTT	CASSPPTDTQYF
TRBJ2-1	once	NA	TRBV7-9	TGTGCCAGCAGCACCTCGGACAGAGCGGGCAATGAGCAGTTCTTC	CASSTSDRAGNEQFF
TRBJ1-1	NA	NA	TRBV12-3/TRBV12-4	TGTGCCAGCAGTTTCGCGGGCACTGAAGCTTTCTTT	CASSFAGTEAFF
TRBJ2-5	NA	NA	TRBV21-1	TGTGCCAGCAGCAAAGAGAGGGAAGAGACCCAGTACTTC	CASSKEREETQYF
TRBJ2-3	NA	NA	TRBV30	TGTGCCTGGGGCGGGGGCACAGATACGCAGTATTTT	CAWGGGTDTQYF